This T cell receptor beta chain was identified in a study of CD8+ T cells in alopecia areata. Punch biopsies of lesional scalp, plus peripheral blood, were taken from alopecia areata patients. From germline, CDR1 is SNHLY and CDR2 FYNNEI. The CDR3 is made up of 16 amino acids. V lost 6 bases to trimming and J lost 8 bases; unmatched junction nucleotides: 10. Concerning this clone itself: No antigen is known for it.

Whole-study results and caveats: For lesional scalp, especially alopecia totalis/universalis, clonality was higher than in normal scalp. Scalp sequencing captures resident alphabeta T cells of normal skin too.

RNA extraction was followed by reverse transcription into cDNA, which acted as the sequencing template. Using immunoSEQ multiplex PCR, the repertoire was profiled, and TCRdb retains in-frame clones only, with some absent. Seen here are 65,000 to 100,000 clones, roughly 47% observed once, and the top ten hold 5.5% to 6%. Sequencing was performed on NKG2D-high CD8+ T cells sorted from blood. The V gene is TRBV2, the J gene TRBJ2-1, with 13 bases identical to TRBD2. This receptor was obtained from a human donor with alopecia areata. CDR3 residues: CASSTSGRAPLYEQFF. CDR3 bases: TGTGCCAGCAGCACTAGCGGGAGGGCCCCATTATATGAGCAGTTCTTC.